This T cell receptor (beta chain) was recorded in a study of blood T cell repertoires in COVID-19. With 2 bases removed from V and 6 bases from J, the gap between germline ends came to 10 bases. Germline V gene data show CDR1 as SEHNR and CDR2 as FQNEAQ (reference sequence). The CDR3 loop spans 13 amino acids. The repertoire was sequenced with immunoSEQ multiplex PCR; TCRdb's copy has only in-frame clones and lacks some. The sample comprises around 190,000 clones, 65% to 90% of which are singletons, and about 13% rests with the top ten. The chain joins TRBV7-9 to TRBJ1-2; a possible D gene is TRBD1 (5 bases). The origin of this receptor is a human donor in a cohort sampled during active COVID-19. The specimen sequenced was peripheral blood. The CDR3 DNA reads TGTGCCAGCAGCTTATTGCCAGGGCATGGCTACACCTTC. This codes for CASSLLPGHGYTF.